One sample yielded the 26 T cell receptor beta chains listed below, sequenced in a study of OX40 agonist ivuxolimab in advanced cancers. Measured with immunoSEQ multiplex PCR; TCRdb has only the in-frame clones, and not every one. Of tens of thousands of clones detected, roughly nine tenths appear once; the ten largest clones hold approximately 0.94%. The sequenced sample was CD4+ or CD8+ T cells sorted from blood, obtained in a trial of the OX40 agonist ivuxolimab. These receptors all come from an adult with an advanced solid tumor such as melanoma, head and neck, liver or kidney cancer.

The chain uses TRBV18 and TRBJ2-5; D gene uncertain. Germline-derived CDR1 and CDR2 are KGHSH and LQKENI. The CDR3 sequence is 13 residues long. Trimming cost V 0 bases and J 1 base, with 3 bases left between them. In nucleotides, the CDR3 is TGTGCCAGCTCACCACCTACCCAAGAGACCCAGTACTTC. Protein product: CASSPPTQETQYF.

The V call is TRBV5-1, the J call TRBJ2-5, with D perhaps being TRBD1 or TRBD2 (5 bases each). Trimming removed 1 base at V and 1 base at J, with 14 bases between. Germline V gene sequence: CDR1 SGHRS, CDR2 YFSETQ. The CDR3 length is 16 residues. The CDR3, as DNA: TGCGCCAGCAGCTTGTCGGGGCCCTTCCTCCAAGAGACCCAGTACTTC. Translated: CASSLSGPFLQETQYF.

This sequence joins TRBV5-4 and TRBJ2-5, with a possible D match to TRBD2 (6 bases). The CDR3 loop spans 14 amino acids. The V gene's germline CDR1 is SGHNT and CDR2 YYREEE (reference sequence). Trimming took off 5 bases at V and 1 base at J, with 12 bases between the two ends. CDR3 loop: CASRPGLGQETQYF. CDR3 bases: TGTGCCAGCAGGCCGGGACTGGGCCAAGAGACCCAGTACTTC.

The rearrangement joins TRBV5-1 to TRBJ1-1; tentative D call: TRBD1 (6 bases). In germline, CDR1 is SGHRS, CDR2 YFSETQ. V lost 0 bases to trimming and J lost 1 base, with 10 bases between them. This CDR3 is built from 15 residues. This CDR3 reads CASSLAWGQNTEAFF. The CDR3 nucleotides read TGCGCCAGCAGCTTGGCCTGGGGACAGAACACTGAAGCTTTCTTT.

The J gene is TRBJ2-7, the V gene TRBV7-3; 10 positions match TRBD1. The V segment lost 5 bases and the J segment 4 bases; nucleotides outside the gene matches: 5. Germline V gives CDR1 SGHTA, CDR2 FQGTGA. The CDR3 sequence is 14 residues long. The CDR3 sequence is CASSPGQGGYEQYF. The CDR3 DNA follows: TGTGCCAGCAGCCCTGGACAGGGGGGGTACGAGCAGTACTTC.

This rearrangement joins TRBV6-4 to TRBJ1-1, with TRBD1 identical over 8 bases. The V segment lost 5 bases and the J segment 5 bases; nucleotides outside the gene matches: 7. The CDR3 loop spans 14 amino acids. Germline V gives CDR1 MRHNA, CDR2 SNTAGT. CDR3 sequence reads: CASSPDRGRTEAFF. In DNA, the CDR3 is TGTGCCAGCAGTCCCGACAGGGGTCGAACTGAAGCTTTCTTT.

The CDR3 bases are TGTGCCAGCAAGGGGGACAGGGGATGGTGGCAGCCCCAGCATTTT. Amino acid sequence: CASKGDRGWWQPQHF. The gene calls are TRBV2 and TRBJ1-5, with 10 bases fitting TRBD1. CDR3 size: 15 residues. V trimming: 7 bases; J trimming: 7 bases; junction bases outside the gene matches: 10. The germline CDR1 and CDR2 sequences are SNHLY and FYNNEI.

The chain couples TRBV5-1 to TRBJ2-7, with 9 bases matching TRBD1. In germline, CDR1 is SGHRS, CDR2 YFSETQ. J gave up 3 bases and V 4 bases, and 5 bases lay outside the gene matches. The CDR3 consists of 14 residues. The CDR3: CASSQRQGGYEQYF. Here the CDR3 DNA reads TGCGCCAGCAGCCAGCGACAGGGGGGCTACGAGCAGTACTTC.

The V gene is TRBV5-4, the J gene TRBJ1-3; D gene uncertain. This CDR3 has 15 amino acids. Germline V lookup: CDR1 SGHNT, CDR2 YYREEE (reference sequence). V was trimmed by 0 bases and J by 0 bases, leaving 7 bases between them. CDR3 nucleotide sequence: TGTGCCAGCAGCTTGGGGCCAAACTCTGGAAACACCATATATTTT. Amino acid sequence: CASSLGPNSGNTIYF. Complete variable domain (other parts from reference TRBV5-4 and TRBJ1-3): ETGVTQSPTHLIKTRGQQVTLRCSSQSGHNTVSWYQQALGQGPQFIFQYYREEENGRGNFPPRFSGLQFPNYSSELNVNALELDDSALYLCASSLGPNSGNTIYFGEGSWLTVV.

The chain couples TRBV2 to TRBJ2-5; TRBD1 is a possible D gene (6 bases). This CDR3 comprises 14 residues. V was clipped by 3 bases and J by 6 bases, with 14 bases between them. Germline CDR1 reads SNHLY; CDR2 reads FYNNEI. As DNA, the CDR3 is TGTGCCAGCAGTGACGGTGGGGGCATACAGACCCAGTACTTC. It translates to CASSDGGGIQTQYF.

This clone is a singleton in its sample. The chain joins TRBV7-9 to TRBJ1-2; D uncertain. Per the germline V gene, CDR1 is SEHNR and CDR2 is FQNEAQ (reference sequence). V was shortened by 2 bases and J by 8 bases, with 6 bases between the two germline ends. The CDR3 contains 11 residues. In DNA, the CDR3 is TGTGCCAGCAGCTTATACGGCGGCTACACCTTC. As protein: CASSLYGGYTF.

The chain links TRBV20-1 to TRBJ2-7; D gene ambiguous. There are 11 residues in the CDR3. Germline CDR1 and CDR2: DFQATT and SNEGSKA (reference sequence). V was trimmed by 5 bases and J by 4 bases, leaving 9 bases between them. In nucleotides, the CDR3 is TGCAGTGCTCGTAGGGCATACGAGCAGTACTTC. It is translated as CSARRAYEQYF.

This chain links TRBV29-1 with TRBJ2-7; 10 bases line up with TRBD1. The CDR3 has 14 amino acids. The V segment lost 7 bases and the J segment 0 bases; nucleotides outside the gene matches: 6. CDR1 is SQVTM, CDR2 ANQGSEA, per germline. CDR3 amino acids: CSAAGTGDSYEQYF. CDR3 bases: TGCAGCGCTGCAGGGACAGGGGACTCCTACGAGCAGTACTTC.

The rearrangement uses TRBV28 and TRBJ2-1; D gene unclear. The CDR3 runs 17 residues. The V gene lost 5 bases and the J gene lost 0 bases, with 17 bases spanning the gap. Per germline, CDR1 MDHEN and CDR2 SYDVKM. CDR3 sequence: CASSPADIGSSYNEQFF. In nucleotides, the CDR3 is TGTGCCAGCAGTCCTGCCGACATAGGGTCCTCCTACAATGAGCAGTTCTTC.

This chain links TRBV7-3 with TRBJ2-5, with D perhaps matching TRBD2 (6 bases). V was clipped by 1 base and J by 7 bases, with 13 bases between them. CDR3 length equals 14 residues. The germline gives CDR1 SGHTA, CDR2 FQGTGA. CDR3 in amino acids: CASSLSRLEGTQYF. The CDR3 bases are TGTGCCAGCAGCTTAAGCCGACTGGAGGGGACCCAGTACTTC.

This clone was counted once. V and J are TRBV5-1 and TRBJ1-1, with D unclear. The length of the CDR3 is 16 residues. Trimming stripped 7 bases from V and 1 base from J, with 20 bases between. Germline CDR1 is SGHRS and CDR2 is YFSETQ. The CDR3 here is CASPMGIEVRNTEAFF. The CDR3 DNA follows: TGCGCCAGCCCTATGGGAATCGAGGTGCGGAACACTGAAGCTTTCTTT. The whole variable domain, filled in from reference TRBV5-1 and TRBJ1-1, reads KAGVTQTPRYLIKTRGQQVTLSCSPISGHRSVSWYQQTPGQGLQFLFEYFSETQRNKGNFPGRFSGRQFSNSRSEMNVSTLELGDSALYLCASPMGIEVRNTEAFFGQGTRLTVV.

V and J are TRBV29-1 and TRBJ2-5; 9 nucleotides match TRBD2. The CDR3 is 15 amino acids. CDR1 and CDR2 from the germline V gene are SQVTM and ANQGSEA. V was clipped by 4 bases and J by 5 bases; unmatched bases: 11. CDR3 coding DNA: TGCAGCGTTGGGGCTAGCGGGAACTGGGGGGAGACCCAGTACTTC. This translates into CSVGASGNWGETQYF.

Only one count was recorded for this clone. This sequence joins TRBV6-1 and TRBJ2-4; D not resolved. The CDR3 consists of 16 residues. The germline gives CDR1 MNHNS, CDR2 SASEGT. Trimming removed 4 bases at V and 3 bases at J, with 16 bases between. The CDR3 loop is CASSVELRSGKNIQYF. The CDR3 DNA reads as TGTGCCAGCAGTGTAGAGCTCAGGTCAGGCAAAAACATTCAGTACTTC.

This chain connects TRBV4-1 to TRBJ2-2, with TRBD2 as a possible D gene (5 bases). The V end lost 2 bases, the J end lost 5 bases, and 12 bases lay between the germline ends. Germline values: CDR1 MGHRA, CDR2 YSYEKL. The CDR3 consists of 15 residues. CDR3 residues: CASSQPWTGTGELFF. The DNA of the CDR3 is TGCGCCAGCAGCCAACCCTGGACGGGGACCGGGGAGCTGTTTTTT.

V and J are TRBV9 and TRBJ2-2, with a weak D call TRBD2 (6 bases). CDR1 and CDR2 from the germline V gene are SGDLS and YYNGEE. CDR3 length: 14 residues. Trimming took 3 bases from V and 6 from J, leaving 12 bases between them. The CDR3 DNA is TGTGCCAGCAGCGCCCCTTCTAGCGCCGGGGAGCTGTTTTTT. Translating it yields CASSAPSSAGELFF.

V usage is TRBV4-1 and J usage is TRBJ1-1, with D perhaps matching TRBD1 (6 bases). The V end lost 0 bases, the J end lost 4 bases, and 18 bases lay between the germline ends. This CDR3 spans 17 amino acids. Germline CDR1 is MGHRA and CDR2 is YSYEKL. The CDR3 nucleotides read TGCGCCAGCAGCCAAGACCCCCGGGGGGGGGCGGGCACTGAAGCTTTCTTT. Translating it yields CASSQDPRGGAGTEAFF.

The J gene is TRBJ1-5, the V gene TRBV4-1; no clear D. Trimming took 0 bases from V and 2 from J, leaving 14 bases between them. The germline gives CDR1 MGHRA, CDR2 YSYEKL. The CDR3 has 17 residues. CDR3 sequence: CASSQDSEGARNQPQHF. The CDR3 region has the DNA TGCGCCAGCAGCCAAGATAGTGAGGGAGCCCGCAATCAGCCCCAGCATTTT.

The chain combines TRBV7-9 with TRBJ2-3; D is unresolved. The germline gives CDR1 SEHNR, CDR2 FQNEAQ (reference sequence). The CDR3 loop spans 13 amino acids. V gave up 1 base and J gave up 6 bases, with 8 bases separating them. The CDR3 here is CASSLGNPDTQYF. The CDR3, as DNA: TGTGCCAGCAGCTTAGGGAACCCCGATACGCAGTATTTT.

The chain uses TRBV7-3 and TRBJ2-1; D is possibly TRBD1 or TRBD2 (5 bases each). Germline lookup yields CDR1 SGHTA and CDR2 FQGTGA. Trimming stripped 2 bases from V and 7 bases from J, with 18 bases between. There are 16 residues in the CDR3. CDR3 DNA sequence: TGTGCCAGCAGCTTACCGGGCAGGGCCGGAGGAAATGAGCAGTTCTTC. Translating it yields CASSLPGRAGGNEQFF. The full variable domain, in which reference TRBV7-3 and TRBJ2-1 provide the parts outside the CDR3, is GAGVSQTPSNKVTEKGKYVELRCDPISGHTALYWYRQSLGQGPEFLIYFQGTGAADDSGLPNDRFFAVRPEGSVSTLKIQRTERGDSAVYLCASSLPGRAGGNEQFFGPGTRLTVL.

The sample holds a few counts of this clone. The V call is TRBV30, the J call TRBJ2-1; 7 bases match TRBD2. Trimming at V came to 5 bases and at J to 0 bases, leaving 10 bases not matched to a gene. The CDR3 spans 16 residues. Germline V CDR1 and CDR2: GTSNPN, SVGIG (reference sequence). CDR3 nucleotides: TGTGCCTGGGTTATGAGGGAGGGTGGCTCCTACAATGAGCAGTTCTTC. This codes for CAWVMREGGSYNEQFF.

The chain couples TRBV5-1 to TRBJ2-2; D perhaps matches TRBD2 (6 bases). V dropped 6 bases and J dropped 3 bases, with 12 bases sitting between them. CDR1 and CDR2 (germline): SGHRS, YFSETQ. This CDR3 is built from 14 residues. The CDR3 loop reads CASTRTTYTGELFF. For the CDR3, the DNA is TGCGCCAGCACCCGGACTACTTACACCGGGGAGCTGTTTTTT.